The present entry profiles one T cell receptor (beta chain) with its context. Its antigen is currently unknown. These data are taken from a study of long-term antiretroviral therapy in people with HIV. Broader study findings: Diversity increased after ART yet remained lower than in transplant donor controls.

CDR1 and CDR2 (germline): SGHVS, FNYEAQ. Between the trimmed V and J ends, which lost 5 bases and 3 bases, there was a span of 15 bases. This CDR3 has 15 residues. The assay used was immunoSEQ (version v3.0), run at survey level. Clones were sequenced by immunoSEQ multiplex PCR, and TCRdb holds only the in-frame ones, with some missing. The sample lists 25,000 to 35,000 clones, less than 90% seen once, with more than 6.5% in the top ten. The source was unsorted PBMCs, collected roughly 5 years before starting antiretroviral therapy. The chain recombines TRBV7-6 with TRBJ2-3; the D is unclear. This TCR was recovered from a man aged 50-59 years with HIV. Here the CDR3 reads CASSPASGQTDTQYF. DNA of the CDR3: TGTGCCAGCAGCCCGGCCTCGGGTCAGACAGATACGCAGTATTTT.